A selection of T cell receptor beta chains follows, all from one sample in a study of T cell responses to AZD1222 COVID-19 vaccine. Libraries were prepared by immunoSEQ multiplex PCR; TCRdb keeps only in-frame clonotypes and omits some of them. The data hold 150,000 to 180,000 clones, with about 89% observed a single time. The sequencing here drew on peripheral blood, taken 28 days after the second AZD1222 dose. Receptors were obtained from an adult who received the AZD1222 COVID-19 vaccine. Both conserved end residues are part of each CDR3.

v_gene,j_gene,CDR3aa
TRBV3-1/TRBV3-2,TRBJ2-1,CASSPASGHPGNEQFF
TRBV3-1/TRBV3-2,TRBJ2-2,CASSRAGELFF
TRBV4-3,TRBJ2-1,CASSQFGGSGNYNEQFF
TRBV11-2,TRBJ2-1,CASSLDGGREQFF
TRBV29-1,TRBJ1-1,CSVRQGANTEAFF
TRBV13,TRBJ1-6,CASSTQGSTTTSPLHF
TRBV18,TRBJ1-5,CASSPGREGQPQHF
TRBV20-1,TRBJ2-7,CSASTLAGGYEQYF
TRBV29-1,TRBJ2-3,CSVSREADTQYF
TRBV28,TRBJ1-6,CASSLVQNPSPLHF
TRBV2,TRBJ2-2,CASSDLGVANTGELFF
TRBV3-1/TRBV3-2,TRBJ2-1,CASSSRDEGEQFF
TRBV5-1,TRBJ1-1,CASSRDTQNTEAFF
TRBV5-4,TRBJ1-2,CASSPGQSYGYTF